Listed below are T cell receptor beta chains from one sample, sequenced in a study of T cell responses to AZD1222 COVID-19 vaccine. The method was immunoSEQ multiplex PCR; TCRdb's version includes in-frame clones alone and lacks a portion of them. The sample contains around 130,000 clones, 85% to 90% of which appear only once. Source: peripheral blood, taken on day 0 of AZD1222 vaccination. All receptors derive from an adult in good health. The CDR3 runs from the conserved cysteine through the conserved F or W. A D gene is named only where the DNA matches it firmly. The listing skips clone size in some rows; elsewhere it reads once, few, many or a size class.

>TRBV5-6|TRBD1|TRBJ1-3|-
CASGSGTEAGNTIYF
TGTGCCAGCGGTTCCGGGACAGAAGCTGGAAACACCATATATTTT
>TRBV27|TRBD2|TRBJ2-3|-
CASSLSILAGGGTQYF
TGTGCCAGCAGTTTATCGATACTAGCGGGGGGAGGGACGCAGTATTTT
>TRBV19|-|TRBJ2-7|-
CASSQRAGEQYF
TGTGCCAGTAGTCAGCGGGCCGGCGAGCAGTACTTC
>TRBV28|-|TRBJ1-5|once
CASSPGDGTNQPQHF
TGTGCCAGCAGTCCGGGGGATGGGACTAATCAGCCCCAGCATTTT
>TRBV5-6|TRBD1|TRBJ1-2|-
CASSWGTGALEGGYTF
TGTGCCAGCAGCTGGGGAACAGGGGCATTGGAAGGTGGCTACACCTTC
>TRBV18|-|TRBJ2-6|-
CASSPSLFSSGANVLTF
TGTGCCAGCTCACCCAGTCTATTCTCATCTGGGGCCAACGTCCTGACTTTC
>TRBV7-9|-|TRBJ1-1|-
CATEGGNTEAFF
TGTGCCACCGAGGGGGGAAACACTGAAGCTTTCTTT
>TRBV10-2|-|TRBJ2-7|few
CASSVSYEQYF
TGCGCCAGCAGTGTTTCCTACGAGCAGTACTTC
>TRBV5-6|-|TRBJ2-5|-
CASSPTYSRRETQYF
TGTGCCAGCAGCCCAACCTATTCAAGACGAGAGACCCAGTACTTC
>TRBV20-1|-|TRBJ2-1|-
CSASAVTNEQFF
TGCAGTGCTAGTGCTGTTACGAATGAGCAGTTCTTC
>TRBV14|-|TRBJ2-7|-
CASSQTSSYEQYF
TGTGCCAGCAGTCAGACTTCGTCCTACGAGCAGTACTTC
>TRBV4-3|TRBD1|TRBJ1-2|-
CASSQDELSGGRYYGYTF
TGCGCCAGCAGCCAAGATGAACTTTCAGGGGGCCGGTACTATGGCTACACCTTC
>TRBV14|TRBD1|TRBJ2-1|many
CASSPIDRGIYNEQFF
TGTGCCAGCAGCCCCATCGACAGGGGAATCTACAATGAGCAGTTCTTC
>TRBV12-3/TRBV12-4|TRBD1|TRBJ1-5|-
CASSEQGPGPQHF
TGTGCCAGCAGTGAACAGGGGCCGGGGCCCCAGCATTTT
>TRBV27|-|TRBJ1-5|-
CASSFLSNQPQHF
TGTGCCAGCAGTTTCCTCAGCAATCAGCCCCAGCATTTT
>TRBV13|-|TRBJ1-1|-
CASSLEEAAGPFF
TGTGCCAGCAGCTTAGAGGAAGCCGCCGGGCCTTTCTTT
>TRBV2|-|TRBJ2-7|-
CASRREGYEQYF
TGTGCCAGCAGGCGGGAAGGCTACGAGCAGTACTTC
>TRBV9|-|TRBJ2-2|-
CATAQGPDSGELFF
TGTGCCACCGCTCAGGGTCCCGACTCCGGGGAGCTGTTTTTT
>TRBV7-9|-|TRBJ2-3|-
CASSLAPPVDAQYF
TGTGCCAGCAGCTTAGCGCCCCCTGTAGATGCGCAGTATTTT
>TRBV6-6|-|TRBJ2-7|-
CASSTNYEQYF
TGTGCCAGCAGTACGAACTACGAGCAGTACTTC
>TRBV5-6|TRBD2|TRBJ2-7|-
CASSQLAGGTYEQYF
TGTGCCAGCAGCCAGCTAGCGGGGGGAACCTACGAGCAGTACTTC
>TRBV7-6|TRBD1|TRBJ2-7|-
CASSLGTGGPYEQYF
TGTGCCAGCAGCTTAGGGACAGGGGGTCCCTACGAGCAGTACTTC
>TRBV6-5|-|TRBJ1-1|-
CASSYSTVLGGTEAFF
TGTGCCAGCAGTTACTCGACGGTCCTGGGGGGCACTGAAGCTTTCTTT
>TRBV5-1|TRBD1|TRBJ2-7|-
CASSFRQGYEQYF
TGCGCCAGCAGCTTTAGACAGGGTTACGAGCAGTACTTC
>TRBV9|TRBD1|TRBJ1-1|-
CASSTDRGLITEAFF
TGTGCCAGCAGCACGGACAGGGGGCTGATCACTGAAGCTTTCTTT
>TRBV5-1|-|TRBJ2-1|-
CASSLARRGEQFF
TGCGCCAGCAGCTTGGCTCGGAGGGGTGAGCAGTTCTTC
>TRBV7-6|-|TRBJ2-3|-
CASSLGLPQRDTQYF
TGTGCCAGCAGCTTAGGACTGCCTCAACGGGATACGCAGTATTTT
>TRBV9|-|TRBJ2-7|-
CASSVAPSSTYEQYF
TGTGCCAGCAGCGTAGCGCCTAGCTCAACCTACGAGCAGTACTTC
>TRBV29-1|-|TRBJ1-5|-
CSASRQPQHF
TGCAGCGCTTCGCGTCAGCCCCAGCATTTT
>TRBV9|TRBD2|TRBJ2-3|-
CASSVVASGGLDTQYF
TGTGCCAGCAGCGTAGTGGCTAGCGGGGGGTTAGATACGCAGTATTTT
>TRBV5-3|-|TRBJ1-2|-
CARSLIPRAVGGYTF
TGTGCCAGAAGCTTGATCCCCAGGGCGGTTGGGGGCTACACCTTC
>TRBV28|-|TRBJ2-3|-
CASSSGRTFTDTQYF
TGTGCCAGCAGTTCGGGGCGCACCTTCACAGATACGCAGTATTTT
>TRBV7-8|TRBD1|TRBJ2-1|-
CASSLFWDSEGNEQFF
TGTGCCAGCAGCTTATTTTGGGACAGCGAAGGAAATGAGCAGTTCTTC
>TRBV10-1|TRBD2|TRBJ2-3|-
CASSERTSGSRADTQYF
TGCGCCAGCAGTGAAAGGACTAGCGGGAGTCGGGCAGATACGCAGTATTTT
>TRBV30|-|TRBJ1-1|-
CAWSGLLVNTEAFF
TGTGCCTGGAGTGGCCTCTTGGTGAACACTGAAGCTTTCTTT
>TRBV6-2/TRBV6-3|-|TRBJ1-2|once
CASSRDLGYGYTF
TGTGCCAGCAGCCGGGACTTGGGCTATGGCTACACCTTC
>TRBV11-2|-|TRBJ1-2|-
CASSFADSTHGGYTF
TGTGCCAGCAGCTTTGCGGACTCTACCCATGGTGGCTACACCTTC
>TRBV6-5|-|TRBJ2-1|-
CASSRDGTYNEQFF
TGTGCCAGCAGCCGGGACGGCACGTACAATGAGCAGTTCTTC
>TRBV29-1|-|TRBJ1-1|-
CSVTKTGTEAFF
TGCAGCGTTACTAAGACCGGGACGGAAGCTTTCTTT
>TRBV24-1|TRBD1|TRBJ2-5|-
CATSDYTGVQETQYF
TGTGCCACCAGTGACTACACAGGGGTCCAAGAGACCCAGTACTTC
>TRBV28|-|TRBJ2-6|-
CASYASGANVLTF
TGTGCCAGCTATGCGTCTGGGGCCAACGTCCTGACTTTC
>TRBV23-1|TRBD1|TRBJ1-1|once
CASSQPDRGRFTEAFF
TGCGCCAGCAGTCAACCTGACAGGGGGCGTTTCACTGAAGCTTTCTTT
>TRBV7-2|-|TRBJ1-5|-
CASSPGRGPQPQHF
TGTGCCAGCAGCCCCGGTAGGGGTCCTCAGCCCCAGCATTTT
>TRBV6-5|TRBD2|TRBJ2-3|-
CASRRLAGGRGTQYF
TGTGCCAGCAGGAGACTAGCGGGAGGGCGGGGTACGCAGTATTTT
>TRBV4-1|-|TRBJ1-2|-
CASSQGAGTANYGYTF
TGCGCCAGCAGCCAAGGGGCAGGGACGGCTAACTATGGCTACACCTTC
>TRBV10-3|-|TRBJ1-2|once
CAISEKAGNYGYTF
TGTGCCATCAGTGAGAAGGCAGGCAACTATGGCTACACCTTC
>TRBV7-9|-|TRBJ2-7|-
CASSLGPIYEQYF
TGTGCCAGCAGCCTTGGGCCCATCTACGAGCAGTACTTC
>TRBV28|-|TRBJ1-1|-
CASSFRPETEAFF
TGTGCCAGCAGTTTCCGACCTGAGACAGAAGCTTTCTTT
>TRBV19|TRBD1|TRBJ2-5|-
CASSIGQGVETQYF
TGTGCCAGTAGTATTGGACAGGGGGTGGAGACCCAGTACTTC
>TRBV6-5|TRBD1|TRBJ1-1|-
CASSFGTGRDTEAFF
TGTGCCAGCAGTTTTGGGACAGGGCGCGACACTGAAGCTTTCTTT
>TRBV13|-|TRBJ1-2|few
CASSFGGDYGYTF
TGTGCCAGCAGCTTTGGAGGGGACTATGGCTACACCTTC
>TRBV19|-|TRBJ2-3|-
CASSATSSTDTQYF
TGTGCCAGTAGTGCGACTAGTAGCACAGATACGCAGTATTTT
>TRBV10-3|TRBD1|TRBJ2-1|-
CAIRTDRVSYNEQFF
TGTGCCATCAGGACGGACAGGGTCTCCTACAATGAGCAGTTCTTC
>TRBV6-5|-|TRBJ1-1|-
CASTHGGVGNTEAFF
TGTGCCAGCACCCACGGTGGGGTGGGGAACACTGAAGCTTTCTTT
>TRBV7-9|-|TRBJ2-7|-
CASSFFMSSDEQYF
TGTGCCAGCAGCTTTTTTATGAGCTCGGACGAGCAGTACTTC
>TRBV6-5|-|TRBJ2-5|-
CASSLEVGETQYF
TGTGCCAGCAGTTTAGAGGTCGGGGAGACCCAGTACTTC
>TRBV5-5|TRBD1|TRBJ2-7|-
CASSIGTVEQYF
TGTGCCAGCAGCATTGGGACAGTGGAGCAGTACTTC
>TRBV3-1/TRBV3-2|-|TRBJ2-3|-
CASSPQTGMLTTDTQYF
TGTGCCAGCAGCCCTCAGACGGGGATGCTGACCACAGATACGCAGTATTTT
>TRBV9|-|TRBJ1-1|-
CASSTYGGRVTMNTEAFF
TGTGCCAGCAGCACCTATGGCGGAAGGGTAACTATGAACACTGAAGCTTTCTTT
>TRBV10-1|-|TRBJ2-7|-
CASSDGGKVNEQYF
TGCGCCAGCAGTGATGGCGGAAAAGTCAACGAGCAGTACTTC